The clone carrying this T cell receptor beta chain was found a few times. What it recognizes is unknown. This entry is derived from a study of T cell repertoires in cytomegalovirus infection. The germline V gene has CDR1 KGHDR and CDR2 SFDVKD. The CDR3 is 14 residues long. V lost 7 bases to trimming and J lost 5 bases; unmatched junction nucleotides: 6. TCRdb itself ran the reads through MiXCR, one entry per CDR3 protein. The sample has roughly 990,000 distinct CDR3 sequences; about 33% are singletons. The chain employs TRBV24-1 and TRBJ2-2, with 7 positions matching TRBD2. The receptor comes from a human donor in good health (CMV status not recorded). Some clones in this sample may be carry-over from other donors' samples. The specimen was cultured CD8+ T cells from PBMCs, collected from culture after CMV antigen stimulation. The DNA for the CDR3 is TGTGCCACCAGCCCCCGGGGGGAGACCGGGGAGCTGTTTTTT. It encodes CATSPRGETGELFF.